A single sample is the source of the 18 T cell receptor beta chains below, sequenced in a study of T cell responses to AZD1222 COVID-19 vaccine. Clones were sequenced by immunoSEQ multiplex PCR, and TCRdb holds only the in-frame ones, with some missing. Of about 140,000 clones in the sample, around 90% were seen once. This material consisted of peripheral blood, taken on day 0 of AZD1222 vaccination. Receptors were obtained from an adult in good health.

The chain carries TRBV5-6 and TRBJ2-7, with 7 bases matching TRBD1. V gave up 3 bases and J gave up 3 bases; unmatched junction bases: 6. The germline gives CDR1 SGHDT, CDR2 YYEEEE. The CDR3 is 14 amino acids. CDR3 residues: CASSWTGLGYEQYF. The CDR3 DNA reads TGTGCCAGCAGCTGGACAGGTCTCGGCTACGAGCAGTACTTC.

The chain has TRBV21-1 and TRBJ2-3; the DNA was not used to check the table's D call, TRBD2. TRBV21-1 is a documented pseudogene. The CDR3 runs to 19 residues. The CDR3 here is CASSKALWGTSGPPDTQYF. As DNA, the CDR3 is TGTGCCAGCAGCAAAGCGCTTTGGGGGACTAGCGGCCCTCCGGATACGCAGTATTTT.

The rearrangement links TRBV29-1 to TRBJ2-2; the match to TRBD1 covers 8 bases. Germline V CDR1 and CDR2: SQVTM, ANQGSEA. This CDR3 has 13 amino acids. The V and J ends lost 4 bases and 4 bases, in that order; junction bases with no gene match: 2. CDR3 in DNA: TGCAGCGTTGGGACAGGGACCACCGGGGAGCTGTTTTTT. Encoded protein: CSVGTGTTGELFF.

The chain recombines TRBV5-1 with TRBJ2-7, with D possibly being TRBD1 (6 bases). This CDR3 region has 18 residues. Per germline, CDR1 SGHRS and CDR2 YFSETQ. Between the trimmed V and J ends, which lost 0 bases and 0 bases, there was a span of 19 bases. As DNA, the CDR3 is TGCGCCAGCAGCTTGGCCAGTAGGACAGAATTTTACTCCTACGAGCAGTACTTC. It yields the protein CASSLASRTEFYSYEQYF.

The V gene is TRBV7-9, the J gene TRBJ2-3; 8 bases align to TRBD2. Germline V gene sequence: CDR1 SEHNR, CDR2 FQNEAQ (reference sequence). With 8 bases clipped from V and 3 bases from J, the junction kept 10 bases outside the gene matches. This CDR3 is built from 15 residues. As DNA, the CDR3 is TGTGCCAGCTCCGGAGTAGCGGGGATTACAGATACGCAGTATTTT. Its protein product is CASSGVAGITDTQYF.

For the CDR3, the DNA is TGTGCCAGCAGCTGGGATAGACTAGCGGGAGGGCCCCACAATGAGCAGTTCTTC. Translation gives CASSWDRLAGGPHNEQFF. The chain employs TRBV7-2 and TRBJ2-1; 14 nucleotides line up with TRBD2. J lost 5 bases, V lost 4 bases, and 10 bases had no gene match. CDR3 size: 18 residues. Germline lookup yields CDR1 SGHTA and CDR2 FQGNSA.

The chain links TRBV28 to TRBJ1-5; D uncertain. Germline CDR1 and CDR2: MDHEN and SYDVKM. Trimming stripped 2 bases from V and 0 bases from J, with 2 bases between. This CDR3 is built from 13 residues. The DNA of the CDR3 is TGTGCCAGCAGTTTAGTTAGCAATCAGCCCCAGCATTTT. As protein: CASSLVSNQPQHF.

J is TRBJ2-2 and V is TRBV4-1; D possibly uses TRBD1 or TRBD2 (5 bases each). CDR3 length equals 13 residues. Germline lookup yields CDR1 MGHRA and CDR2 YSYEKL. V was cut by 4 bases and J by 6 bases, with 9 bases left in between. The CDR3 DNA follows: TGCGCCAGCAGCCGGGGACCAGCCGGGGAGCTGTTTTTT. This gives the protein CASSRGPAGELFF.

The chain combines TRBV6-4 with TRBJ2-3; no clear D. Per the germline V gene, CDR1 is MRHNA and CDR2 is SNTAGT. The V end was cut by 6 bases, the J end by 2 bases, with 6 bases between. The CDR3 runs 12 residues. CDR3 sequence reads: CASRENTDTQYF. The CDR3 coding sequence is TGTGCCAGCAGAGAAAACACAGATACGCAGTATTTT.

J is TRBJ2-5 and V is TRBV19, with D perhaps given as TRBD1 or TRBD2 (5 bases each). V lost 7 bases, J lost 5 bases, and 20 bases lay in between. The CDR3 consists of 15 residues. Germline V gives CDR1 LNHDA, CDR2 SQIVND (reference sequence). CDR3 in amino acids: CASTGPQGIRETQYF. CDR3 coding DNA: TGTGCCAGTACGGGGCCCCAAGGGATTCGGGAGACCCAGTACTTC.

The chain couples TRBV19 to TRBJ1-3; the D is unclear. The V gene's germline CDR1 is LNHDA and CDR2 SQIVND (reference sequence). Between the trimmed V and J ends, which lost 5 bases and 0 bases, there was a span of 11 bases. The CDR3 is made up of 15 amino acids. CDR3 coding DNA: TGTGCCAGTAGTCCCGGACGCCTCTCTGGAAACACCATATATTTT. It is translated as CASSPGRLSGNTIYF.

The rearrangement uses TRBV3-1 (or the pseudogene TRBV3-2) and TRBJ1-6; D uncertain. CDR3 length: 13 residues. V was cut by 1 base and J by 10 bases, with 8 bases left in between. Germline CDR1 and CDR2: LGHDT and YNNKEL (reference sequence). CDR3 coding DNA: TGTGCCAGCAGCCAAGGGGTTGAGTCACCCCTCCACTTT. Protein sequence: CASSQGVESPLHF.

V is TRBV7-9 and J is TRBJ1-6; D gene unclear. The CDR3 extends over 13 amino acids. V was cut by 6 bases and J by 8 bases, with 11 bases left in between. Looked up from germline, CDR1 is SEHNR and CDR2 is FQNEAQ (reference sequence). The CDR3 DNA reads TGTGCCAGCAGTAAAGGGATGGATTCACCCCTCCACTTT. This translates into CASSKGMDSPLHF.

This chain links TRBV5-1 with TRBJ2-7; a weak D match, TRBD1 (6 bases). From germline, CDR1 is SGHRS and CDR2 YFSETQ. Trimming took 0 bases from V and 6 from J, leaving 16 bases between them. This CDR3 is 15 amino acids long. This CDR3 reads CASSLGTVRGVEQYF. The DNA for the CDR3 is TGCGCCAGCAGCTTGGGGACAGTGCGAGGGGTCGAGCAGTACTTC. The whole variable domain, filled in from reference TRBV5-1 and TRBJ2-7, reads KAGVTQTPRYLIKTRGQQVTLSCSPISGHRSVSWYQQTPGQGLQFLFEYFSETQRNKGNFPGRFSGRQFSNSRSEMNVSTLELGDSALYLCASSLGTVRGVEQYFGPGTRLTVT.

The CDR3 region is CSVRGGMNTEAFF. The CDR3 coding sequence is TGCAGCGTCAGGGGCGGGATGAACACTGAAGCTTTCTTT. The V gene is TRBV29-1, the J gene TRBJ1-1; D is possibly TRBD1 (6 bases). The CDR3 sequence is 13 residues long. Trimming removed 6 bases from V and 0 bases from J, with 11 bases in between. Germline V gene sequence: CDR1 SQVTM, CDR2 ANQGSEA. Using reference TRBV29-1 and TRBJ1-1 for the parts outside the CDR3, the full variable domain is SAVISQKPSRDICQRGTSLTIQCQVDSQVTMMFWYRQQPGQSLTLIATANQGSEATYESGFVIDKFPISRPNLTFSTLTVSNMSPEDSSIYLCSVRGGMNTEAFFGQGTRLTVV.

This chain uses TRBV7-6 with TRBJ2-2; 7 nucleotides align to TRBD1. The germline gives CDR1 SGHVS, CDR2 FNYEAQ. The ends lost 1 base at V and 3 bases at J; junction bases unmatched: 5. The CDR3 contains 16 residues. The CDR3 sequence: CASSLGQGLDTGELFF. CDR3 DNA: TGTGCCAGCAGCTTAGGACAGGGCTTGGACACCGGGGAGCTGTTTTTT.

The table lists this clone with a few counts. The rearrangement uses TRBV9 and TRBJ1-3; a possible D gene is TRBD1 (5 bases). This CDR3 spans 15 amino acids. Germline V gene lookup returns CDR1 SGDLS and CDR2 YYNGEE. Between the trimmed V and J ends, which lost 3 bases and 0 bases, there was a span of 10 bases. The CDR3 region has the DNA TGTGCCAGCAGCGCCCGGGACTACTCTGGAAACACCATATATTTT. This sequence encodes CASSARDYSGNTIYF.

This chain links TRBV5-1 with TRBJ1-2; D call uncertain. The CDR3 is 15 residues long. Trimming took 0 bases from V and 8 from J, leaving 17 bases between them. The germline gives CDR1 SGHRS, CDR2 YFSETQ. The CDR3 DNA reads TGCGCCAGCAGCTTGGCCAACAGTTTGGGAATCGGCTACACCTTC. This codes for CASSLANSLGIGYTF.